Listed below are T cell receptor beta chains from one sample, sequenced in a study of identifying expanded T cells in peripheral blood. TCRdb keeps only in-frame clones here, not all; method: immunoSEQ multiplex PCR. The profile covers some 91,000 clones, with approximately 88% appearing a single time and under 4.5% taken by the ten largest. The sequenced material came from blood. These receptors were collected from a person aged 18 to 70 in good health. CDR3s include the opening cysteine and the closing phenylalanine or tryptophan. The order of the fields is J gene, CDR3 length, D gene, clone size, V gene, CDR3 DNA, CDR3 protein. The D gene is left open where the match is weak. The size of a clone is reported for some rows only, either as once, few or many, or as a class for expanded clones.

J gene: TRBJ2-3
CDR3 length: 16
D gene: -
clone size: -
V gene: TRBV14
CDR3 DNA: TGTGCCAGCAGCCAAGATAGACTAGGCGGAACAGATACGCAGTATTTT
CDR3 protein: CASSQDRLGGTDTQYF

J gene: TRBJ2-2
CDR3 length: 12
D gene: -
clone size: -
V gene: TRBV25-1
CDR3 DNA: TGTGCCAGCAGTGTGTACACCGGGGAGCTGTTTTTT
CDR3 protein: CASSVYTGELFF

J gene: TRBJ2-2
CDR3 length: 14
D gene: -
clone size: -
V gene: TRBV6-4
CDR3 DNA: TGTGCCAGCAGTGAATTGGGAGACACCGGGGAGCTGTTTTTT
CDR3 protein: CASSELGDTGELFF

J gene: TRBJ1-5
CDR3 length: 14
D gene: -
clone size: -
V gene: TRBV2
CDR3 DNA: TGTGCCAGCAGCCCGGGCCGCGGCAATCAGCCCCAGCATTTT
CDR3 protein: CASSPGRGNQPQHF

J gene: TRBJ1-2
CDR3 length: 16
D gene: -
clone size: few
V gene: TRBV11-1
CDR3 DNA: TGTGCCAGCAGCCCCGAAGGGCGCGATAGTCTATCTGGCTACACCTTC
CDR3 protein: CASSPEGRDSLSGYTF

J gene: TRBJ2-5
CDR3 length: 16
D gene: -
clone size: -
V gene: TRBV4-3
CDR3 DNA: TGCGCCAGCAGCCAAGATCTTCGGCTGACTGGGCAGACCCAGTACTTC
CDR3 protein: CASSQDLRLTGQTQYF

J gene: TRBJ2-7
CDR3 length: 14
D gene: -
clone size: -
V gene: TRBV5-4
CDR3 DNA: TGTGCCAGCAGCGGTCAGGGGTCCCCCTACGAGCAGTACTTC
CDR3 protein: CASSGQGSPYEQYF

J gene: TRBJ2-7
CDR3 length: 14
D gene: -
clone size: -
V gene: TRBV6-1
CDR3 DNA: TGTGCCAGCAGCGGACACCTGGGGGGCTACGAGCAGTACTTC
CDR3 protein: CASSGHLGGYEQYF

J gene: TRBJ2-3
CDR3 length: 15
D gene: -
clone size: -
V gene: TRBV18
CDR3 DNA: TGTGCCAGCTCACCGGTTCAGGGCGTAGCAGATACGCAGTATTTT
CDR3 protein: CASSPVQGVADTQYF

J gene: TRBJ2-7
CDR3 length: 14
D gene: -
clone size: -
V gene: TRBV19
CDR3 DNA: TGTGCCAGTAGCACGGGGCCTACATCCTACGAGCAGTACTTC
CDR3 protein: CASSTGPTSYEQYF

J gene: TRBJ2-1
CDR3 length: 15
D gene: -
clone size: -
V gene: TRBV27
CDR3 DNA: TGTGCCAGCAGTTTATCGGGCGGGACCTACAATGAGCAGTTCTTC
CDR3 protein: CASSLSGGTYNEQFF

J gene: TRBJ2-7
CDR3 length: 15
D gene: -
clone size: once
V gene: TRBV9
CDR3 DNA: TGTGCCAGCAGCGTAAGGGATGGGGGGCCCTACGAGCAGTACTTC
CDR3 protein: CASSVRDGGPYEQYF

J gene: TRBJ2-1
CDR3 length: 17
D gene: TRBD2
clone size: -
V gene: TRBV4-1
CDR3 DNA: TGCGCCAGCAGCCAAGAAATAACTAGCGGGCCCTACAATGAGCAGTTCTTC
CDR3 protein: CASSQEITSGPYNEQFF

J gene: TRBJ2-2
CDR3 length: 14
D gene: -
clone size: few
V gene: TRBV6-4
CDR3 DNA: TGTGCCAGCAGTGACTCGGGTCAGGCCGGGGAGCTGTTTTTT
CDR3 protein: CASSDSGQAGELFF

J gene: TRBJ2-2
CDR3 length: 14
D gene: TRBD1
clone size: -
V gene: TRBV30
CDR3 DNA: TGTGCCTGGATGGGACAGCCGAACACCGGGGAGCTGTTTTTT
CDR3 protein: CAWMGQPNTGELFF

J gene: TRBJ2-7
CDR3 length: 13
D gene: -
clone size: -
V gene: TRBV5-1
CDR3 DNA: TGCGCCAGCGCCCTGGAGGGGGCGGGCGAGCAGTACTTC
CDR3 protein: CASALEGAGEQYF

J gene: TRBJ2-7
CDR3 length: 13
D gene: -
clone size: -
V gene: TRBV5-8
CDR3 DNA: TGTGCCAGCAGCGCCGGACACGTCTACGAGCAGTACTTC
CDR3 protein: CASSAGHVYEQYF

J gene: TRBJ2-3
CDR3 length: 13
D gene: -
clone size: -
V gene: TRBV6-4
CDR3 DNA: TGTGCCAGCAGTGTCGAGAGCACAGATACGCAGTATTTT
CDR3 protein: CASSVESTDTQYF

J gene: TRBJ1-2
CDR3 length: 13
D gene: -
clone size: -
V gene: TRBV30
CDR3 DNA: TGTGCCTGGAGTGTAACGGTTTTAGGTGGCTACACCTTC
CDR3 protein: CAWSVTVLGGYTF

J gene: TRBJ2-7
CDR3 length: 16
D gene: -
clone size: -
V gene: TRBV5-4
CDR3 DNA: TGTGCCAGCAGCCTGGGAGGCGTTAGGGGCTCCTACGAGCAGTACTTC
CDR3 protein: CASSLGGVRGSYEQYF

J gene: TRBJ2-3
CDR3 length: 18
D gene: TRBD1
clone size: few
V gene: TRBV4-1
CDR3 DNA: TGCGCCAGCAGCCAAGATCTAAGCTGGGACAGGGGCACAGATACGCAGTATTTT
CDR3 protein: CASSQDLSWDRGTDTQYF

J gene: TRBJ2-3
CDR3 length: 16
D gene: TRBD1
clone size: -
V gene: TRBV6-6
CDR3 DNA: TGTGCCAGCAGTTCTCACCGGGACAGGGGACTCGGTACGCAGTATTTT
CDR3 protein: CASSSHRDRGLGTQYF

J gene: TRBJ2-2
CDR3 length: 12
D gene: -
clone size: -
V gene: TRBV10-1
CDR3 DNA: TGCGCCAGCGCCCACAGGACCGGGGAGCTGTTTTTT
CDR3 protein: CASAHRTGELFF

J gene: TRBJ2-1
CDR3 length: 14
D gene: TRBD2
clone size: -
V gene: TRBV6-1
CDR3 DNA: TGTGCCAGCAGTCCTAGCGGGGTATGGAATGAGCAGTTCTTC
CDR3 protein: CASSPSGVWNEQFF

J gene: TRBJ2-6
CDR3 length: 16
D gene: -
clone size: -
V gene: TRBV2
CDR3 DNA: TGTGCCAGCAGTTACGGACTGCTCTCTGGGGCCAACGTCCTGACTTTC
CDR3 protein: CASSYGLLSGANVLTF

J gene: TRBJ2-3
CDR3 length: 16
D gene: TRBD2
clone size: -
V gene: TRBV28
CDR3 DNA: TGTGCCAGCAGTTTTGGGACTAGCGGGAGTCGGGATACGCAGTATTTT
CDR3 protein: CASSFGTSGSRDTQYF

J gene: TRBJ2-3
CDR3 length: 19
D gene: TRBD2
clone size: -
V gene: TRBV29-1
CDR3 DNA: TGCAGCTCGAGTATACCTCCCGGGACTAGCGGGTTGGCGACAGATACGCAGTATTTT
CDR3 protein: CSSSIPPGTSGLATDTQYF

J gene: TRBJ1-3
CDR3 length: 15
D gene: -
clone size: -
V gene: TRBV30
CDR3 DNA: TGTGCCTGGAGTGTAACGCTCGGGGCTGGAAACACCATATATTTT
CDR3 protein: CAWSVTLGAGNTIYF

J gene: TRBJ2-1
CDR3 length: 15
D gene: -
clone size: -
V gene: TRBV2
CDR3 DNA: TGTGCCAGCAGTGGGGGGAGTAGGTCCTACAATGAGCAGTTCTTC
CDR3 protein: CASSGGSRSYNEQFF

J gene: TRBJ2-3
CDR3 length: 15
D gene: TRBD2
clone size: few
V gene: TRBV9
CDR3 DNA: TGTGCCAGCAGCGTAGCCGGGACTAGGGCAGATACGCAGTATTTT
CDR3 protein: CASSVAGTRADTQYF

J gene: TRBJ2-7
CDR3 length: 13
D gene: TRBD1
clone size: -
V gene: TRBV7-9
CDR3 DNA: TGTGCCAGCACCCGGGACAGGGGATACGAGCAGTACTTC
CDR3 protein: CASTRDRGYEQYF

J gene: TRBJ2-7
CDR3 length: 13
D gene: -
clone size: -
V gene: TRBV2
CDR3 DNA: TGTGCCAGATTCGGGACGCTTTCCTACGAGCAGTACTTC
CDR3 protein: CARFGTLSYEQYF

J gene: TRBJ1-2
CDR3 length: 14
D gene: -
clone size: -
V gene: TRBV9
CDR3 DNA: TGTGCCAGCAGCGTCCTTCCCGGGACCTATGGCTACACCTTC
CDR3 protein: CASSVLPGTYGYTF

J gene: TRBJ1-1
CDR3 length: 14
D gene: -
clone size: once
V gene: TRBV7-3
CDR3 DNA: TGTGCCAGCAGCTCCTTTTCGGGGAACACTGAAGCTTTCTTT
CDR3 protein: CASSSFSGNTEAFF

J gene: TRBJ2-7
CDR3 length: 15
D gene: TRBD1
clone size: -
V gene: TRBV7-2
CDR3 DNA: TGTGCCAGCAGCCCCACAGGGGGCCGATCCTACGAGCAGTACTTC
CDR3 protein: CASSPTGGRSYEQYF

J gene: TRBJ1-2
CDR3 length: 15
D gene: TRBD1
clone size: -
V gene: TRBV4-1
CDR3 DNA: TGCGCCAGCAGCGGAGACAGGGGGAAAGGGTATGGCTACACCTTC
CDR3 protein: CASSGDRGKGYGYTF

J gene: TRBJ2-3
CDR3 length: 13
D gene: -
clone size: -
V gene: TRBV7-2
CDR3 DNA: TGTGCCAGCAGTCCTCAGGGCGCAGATACGCAGTATTTT
CDR3 protein: CASSPQGADTQYF

J gene: TRBJ2-2
CDR3 length: 15
D gene: -
clone size: -
V gene: TRBV5-4
CDR3 DNA: TGTGCCAGCAGCCCCCGCGGAGCGAACACCGGGGAGCTGTTTTTT
CDR3 protein: CASSPRGANTGELFF

J gene: TRBJ2-2
CDR3 length: 13
D gene: -
clone size: -
V gene: TRBV19
CDR3 DNA: TGTGCCAGTAGTATCGACGGGGCCGGGGAGCTGTTTTTT
CDR3 protein: CASSIDGAGELFF

J gene: TRBJ1-5
CDR3 length: 15
D gene: -
clone size: -
V gene: TRBV6-6
CDR3 DNA: TGTGCCAGCAGACCCTCCGTGGGGGGGGGTCAGCCCCAGCATTTT
CDR3 protein: CASRPSVGGGQPQHF

J gene: TRBJ1-2
CDR3 length: 13
D gene: -
clone size: -
V gene: TRBV6-1
CDR3 DNA: TGTGCAGCGGAGGCACTAACTAACTATGGCTACACCTTC
CDR3 protein: CAAEALTNYGYTF

J gene: TRBJ1-4
CDR3 length: 16
D gene: TRBD1
clone size: -
V gene: TRBV28
CDR3 DNA: TGTGCCAGCAGAGAACCGGGACAGGGGGCTCGTGAAAAACTGTTTTTT
CDR3 protein: CASREPGQGAREKLFF

J gene: TRBJ1-1
CDR3 length: 14
D gene: -
clone size: -
V gene: TRBV27
CDR3 DNA: TGTGCCAGCAGTTTATTTCGGGTGAACACTGAAGCTTTCTTT
CDR3 protein: CASSLFRVNTEAFF

J gene: TRBJ1-2
CDR3 length: 13
D gene: -
clone size: -
V gene: TRBV6-1
CDR3 DNA: TGTGCCAGCAGTGAAGGTGTGGGGGGCGGCTACACCTTC
CDR3 protein: CASSEGVGGGYTF

J gene: TRBJ2-5
CDR3 length: 16
D gene: TRBD2
clone size: -
V gene: TRBV19
CDR3 DNA: TGTGCCAGTAGTATCTGGAGCGGGACTGCACAAGAGACCCAGTACTTC
CDR3 protein: CASSIWSGTAQETQYF

J gene: TRBJ2-7
CDR3 length: 12
D gene: -
clone size: -
V gene: TRBV6-1
CDR3 DNA: TGTGCCAGCAGGGCGCCCAGTTACGAGCAGTACTTC
CDR3 protein: CASRAPSYEQYF

J gene: TRBJ2-4
CDR3 length: 14
D gene: -
clone size: -
V gene: TRBV19
CDR3 DNA: TGTGCCAGTAGTCCCCGGGACGGGAAAAACATTCAGTACTTC
CDR3 protein: CASSPRDGKNIQYF

J gene: TRBJ1-4
CDR3 length: 14
D gene: -
clone size: -
V gene: TRBV18
CDR3 DNA: TGTGCCAGCTCACCGGAGGGGGGAGGAGAAAAACTGTTTTTT
CDR3 protein: CASSPEGGGEKLFF

J gene: TRBJ2-2
CDR3 length: 14
D gene: -
clone size: -
V gene: TRBV4-3
CDR3 DNA: TGCGCCAGCAGCCAAGACTATATGCACGGGGAGCTGTTTTTT
CDR3 protein: CASSQDYMHGELFF

J gene: TRBJ1-6
CDR3 length: 16
D gene: TRBD1
clone size: -
V gene: TRBV30
CDR3 DNA: TGTGCCTGGAGTGCCCAGACAGGGATTAATAGTTCACCCCTCCACTTT
CDR3 protein: CAWSAQTGINSSPLHF

J gene: TRBJ1-5
CDR3 length: 15
D gene: TRBD1
clone size: -
V gene: TRBV5-6
CDR3 DNA: TGTGCCAGCAGCTTGTTTGACAGGGCCGATCAGCCCCAGCATTTT
CDR3 protein: CASSLFDRADQPQHF

J gene: TRBJ2-5
CDR3 length: 18
D gene: TRBD2
clone size: -
V gene: TRBV27
CDR3 DNA: TGTGCCAGCAGTTTTATAACTAGCGGGAGTGGTTTGGGAGAGACCCAGTACTTC
CDR3 protein: CASSFITSGSGLGETQYF

J gene: TRBJ2-7
CDR3 length: 16
D gene: TRBD1
clone size: -
V gene: TRBV7-9
CDR3 DNA: TGTGCCAGCTCCGACCCCACCGGGACAGGGAGGTACGAGCAGTACTTC
CDR3 protein: CASSDPTGTGRYEQYF

J gene: TRBJ1-3
CDR3 length: 14
D gene: -
clone size: -
V gene: TRBV28
CDR3 DNA: TGTGCCAGCAGTTTCAGGCATGGGGTAAACACCATATATTTT
CDR3 protein: CASSFRHGVNTIYF

J gene: TRBJ2-1
CDR3 length: 15
D gene: TRBD2
clone size: -
V gene: TRBV5-1
CDR3 DNA: TGCGCCAGCAGCCCGAGGACTAGCGGGAGGGATGAGCAGTTCTTC
CDR3 protein: CASSPRTSGRDEQFF

J gene: TRBJ2-3
CDR3 length: 15
D gene: -
clone size: -
V gene: TRBV6-1
CDR3 DNA: TGTGCCAGCAGTGAAATGCAGGGAGGAACAGATACGCAGTATTTT
CDR3 protein: CASSEMQGGTDTQYF

J gene: TRBJ2-1
CDR3 length: 15
D gene: TRBD2
clone size: once
V gene: TRBV5-4
CDR3 DNA: TGTGCCAGCAGCAACCTAGCGGGGCCCGGGGATGAGCAGTTCTTC
CDR3 protein: CASSNLAGPGDEQFF